Below, 4 T cell receptor beta chains from the same sample are listed, as sequenced in a study of shared clonotypes between healthy human individuals. Clones were sequenced by immunoSEQ multiplex PCR, and TCRdb holds only the in-frame ones, with some missing. The sample records hundreds of thousands of clones, 90% to 98% being singletons. Positive CCR7 selection of CD45RO-negative cells yielded the naive CD8 cells, and terminally differentiated effector memory CD45RA+ cells were excluded. Sample: naive CD8+ T cells sorted from blood. The receptors shown here come from a man aged 25-40 years in good health.

The V and J genes are TRBV27 and TRBJ2-1; 12 bases line up with TRBD2. Germline V gene lookup returns CDR1 MNHEY and CDR2 SMNVEV (reference sequence). This CDR3 is 15 amino acids long. Unmatched junction bases numbered 6, after V lost 3 bases and J lost 9 bases. The CDR3 protein is CASSFLAGGPIEQFF. DNA for the CDR3: TGTGCCAGCAGTTTCCTAGCGGGAGGGCCCATTGAGCAGTTCTTC.

This clone was detected once. The chain recombines TRBV27 with TRBJ2-2; D unresolved. With 7 bases removed from V and 0 bases from J, the gap between germline ends came to 3 bases. The CDR3 sequence is 12 residues long. Germline lookup yields CDR1 MNHEY and CDR2 SMNVEV (reference sequence). CDR3 DNA: TGTGCCAGCACCGCGAACACCGGGGAGCTGTTTTTT. It encodes CASTANTGELFF.

This chain links TRBV6-1 with TRBJ2-2; D is perhaps TRBD2 (6 bases). The CDR3 is 19 residues long. Germline CDR1 and CDR2: MNHNS and SASEGT. V dropped 4 bases and J dropped 0 bases, with 21 bases sitting between them. The CDR3 here is CASSAIILADFANTGELFF. The CDR3 DNA reads TGTGCCAGCAGTGCGATTATACTAGCAGATTTTGCGAACACCGGGGAGCTGTTTTTT.

The gene calls are TRBV12-5 and TRBJ2-1; TRBD2 matches 7 bases. This CDR3 has 15 residues. The germline gives CDR1 LGHNT, CDR2 FRNRAP. The V gene end was trimmed by 3 bases and the J gene end by 4 bases; junction bases not matched to a gene: 6. CDR3 in amino acids: CASGFQRDAYNEQFF. DNA of the CDR3: TGTGCTAGTGGTTTCCAGCGGGACGCTTACAATGAGCAGTTCTTC.